The 19 T cell receptor beta chains reported below all come from one sample, sequenced in a study of Ad26.COV2.S vaccination and SARS-CoV-2 variants. The repertoire was sequenced with immunoSEQ multiplex PCR; TCRdb's copy has only in-frame clones and lacks some. Among fewer than 500,000 clones, about 90% were seen once, and the ten largest hold more than 3.5%. Specified treatment: about 20 received Ad26.COV2.S at low or high dose, single or two shots; about 5 received placebo; per-sample allocation not given. Repertoires come from day 63 after the first vaccine or placebo injection. The specimen comprised peripheral blood, sampled in a trial of Ad26.COV2.S vaccine versus placebo. These receptors came from a person aged 18-65 years who received the Ad26.COV2.S COVID-19 vaccine or a placebo.

The chain joins TRBV11-2 to TRBJ2-1; 7 positions agree with TRBD2. Losses at the gene ends were 0 bases for V and 6 bases for J; bases not matched to a gene: 8. This CDR3 spans 16 amino acids. CDR1 SGHAT and CDR2 FQNNGV come from the germline V gene. For the CDR3, the DNA is TGTGCCAGCAGCTTAGAGTCCGGGAGGCCACTCAATGAGCAGTTCTTC. Translation gives CASSLESGRPLNEQFF.

The chain links TRBV7-2 to TRBJ1-1; D possibly corresponds to TRBD1 (6 bases). The CDR3 covers 17 residues. Germline V gene lookup returns CDR1 SGHTA and CDR2 FQGNSA. V lost 2 bases and J lost 4, with 20 bases in between. The CDR3 is CASSLRAGVGRGTEAFF. CDR3 in DNA: TGTGCCAGCAGCTTACGGGCAGGGGTGGGTAGGGGCACTGAAGCTTTCTTT.

The V and J genes are TRBV5-6 and TRBJ2-5; D may be TRBD2 (5 bases). Trimming removed 0 bases from V and 2 bases from J, with 8 bases in between. This CDR3 is built from 14 residues. From germline, CDR1 is SGHDT and CDR2 YYEEEE. CDR3: CASSLGGIQETQYF. Written as DNA, the CDR3 is TGTGCCAGCAGCTTGGGAGGGATTCAAGAGACCCAGTACTTC.

The chain is built from TRBV6-2 or TRBV6-3 and TRBJ2-1; TRBD1 matches 10 bases. The CDR3 extends over 15 amino acids. CDR1 is MNHEY, CDR2 SVGEGT, per germline. Trimming at V came to 4 bases and at J to 7 bases, leaving 7 bases not matched to a gene. The CDR3 reads CASSWDRGRVNEQFF. CDR3 nucleotide sequence: TGTGCCAGCAGTTGGGACAGGGGAAGGGTGAATGAGCAGTTCTTC.

This sequence joins TRBV19 and TRBJ2-6; D is unresolved. V was clipped by 3 bases and J by 0 bases, with 12 bases between them. Germline CDR1 reads LNHDA; CDR2 reads SQIVND (reference sequence). The length of the CDR3 is 17 residues. The CDR3 nucleotides are TGTGCCAGTAGTATGGTTTTAGGGCGCTCTGGGGCCAACGTCCTGACTTTC. Protein sequence: CASSMVLGRSGANVLTF.

This chain uses TRBV3-1 (or the pseudogene TRBV3-2) with TRBJ2-5; TRBD1 matches at 7 bases. The ends lost 4 bases at V and 5 bases at J; junction bases unmatched: 7. The V gene's germline CDR1 is LGHDT and CDR2 YNNKEL (reference sequence). CDR3 length: 14 amino acids. CDR3 bases: TGTGCCAGCAGCCCCAGACAGGGAACCGAGACCCAGTACTTC. Translating gives CASSPRQGTETQYF.

The chain joins TRBV10-3 to TRBJ2-4; TRBD2 might be the D (6 bases). CDR3 length: 16 amino acids. Per germline, CDR1 ENHRY and CDR2 SYGVKD. V dropped 0 bases and J dropped 0 bases, with 9 bases sitting between them. The CDR3 DNA sequence: TGTGCCATCAGTGAGTCCGGAGGGGTAGCCAAAAACATTCAGTACTTC. Translated, it gives CAISESGGVAKNIQYF.

The genes are TRBV29-1 and TRBJ2-5; D perhaps matches TRBD1 (6 bases). The CDR3 has 14 amino acids. The V end lost 2 bases, the J end lost 1 base, and 11 bases lay between the germline ends. Germline CDR1 reads SQVTM; CDR2 reads ANQGSEA. The CDR3 loop reads CSVETIRGQETQYF. The CDR3 DNA sequence: TGCAGCGTTGAAACGATCAGGGGCCAAGAGACCCAGTACTTC.

In this sample, this clone turned up once. This chain connects TRBV25-1 to TRBJ2-3, with TRBD2 identical over 8 bases. CDR1 is MGHDK and CDR2 is SYGVNS in the germline V gene. Trimming removed 6 bases from V and 4 bases from J; junction bases left unmatched: 0. The CDR3 is made up of 12 amino acids. CDR3 sequence (DNA): TGTGCCAGCAGAGCGGGGGCAGATACGCAGTATTTT. Protein sequence: CASRAGADTQYF.

The chain is built from TRBV7-2 and TRBJ2-7; the match to TRBD2 covers 11 bases. V shed 1 base, J shed 6 bases, and the junction held 5 bases outside the gene matches. The CDR3 is 15 residues long. Germline loops: CDR1 SGHTA, CDR2 FQGNSA. This CDR3 reads CASSLEGLAVPEQYF. CDR3 nucleotides: TGTGCCAGCAGCTTAGAGGGACTAGCGGTTCCCGAGCAGTACTTC.

The chain has TRBV28 and TRBJ1-2, with D unresolved. Germline V gives CDR1 MDHEN, CDR2 SYDVKM. Trimming took 9 bases from V and 4 from J, leaving 15 bases between them. CDR3 length: 13 residues. CDR3 protein: CASSSADGYGYTF. CDR3 nucleotides: TGTGCCAGTTCGAGCGCGGACGGCTATGGCTACACCTTC.

This chain connects TRBV6-2 or TRBV6-3 to TRBJ2-7; D is uncertain. The ends were cut back, 0 bases at V and 3 bases at J, with 6 bases in the middle. CDR1 and CDR2 (germline): MNHEY, SVGEGT. The CDR3 totals 13 residues. CDR3 coding DNA: TGTGCCAGCAGTTACTCGTGGGGCTACGAGCAGTACTTC. It codes for CASSYSWGYEQYF.

The chain uses TRBV28 and TRBJ1-5; D unresolved. Trimming shortened V by 5 bases and J by 4 bases, and 18 bases separated the two germline ends. This CDR3 has 16 amino acids. The V gene's germline CDR1 is MDHEN and CDR2 SYDVKM. The CDR3 nucleotides read TGTGCCAGCAGTCTAACTCGGCTTGGGAAAAATCAGCCCCAGCATTTT. Translating gives CASSLTRLGKNQPQHF. The entire variable domain, with the rest obtained from reference TRBV28 and TRBJ1-5, is as follows: DVKVTQSSRYLVKRTGEKVFLECVQDMDHENMFWYRQDPGLGLRLIYFSYDVKMKEKGDIPEGYSVSREKKERFSLILESASTNQTSMYLCASSLTRLGKNQPQHFGDGTRLSIL.

V usage is TRBV28 and J usage is TRBJ2-5; TRBD1 might be the D (6 bases). Germline V gives CDR1 MDHEN, CDR2 SYDVKM. The CDR3 is 16 amino acids. Trimming stripped 5 bases from V and 2 bases from J, with 18 bases between. CDR3 nucleotide sequence: TGTGCCAGCAGTGGGGGCCCCCGACGGGATCAAGAGACCCAGTACTTC. It yields the protein CASSGGPRRDQETQYF.

This clone was counted once. Additional DNA sequences in this sample encode the identical CDR3. The V call is TRBV7-2, the J call TRBJ2-7; TRBD2 aligns across 14 bases. V trimming: 3 bases; J trimming: 4 bases; junction bases outside the gene matches: 2. From germline, CDR1 is SGHTA and CDR2 FQGNSA. The CDR3 is 15 residues long. The CDR3 DNA is TGTGCCAGCAGCTTGCGACTAGCGGGAGGGTACGAGCAGTACTTC. Translating gives CASSLRLAGGYEQYF. Combining the CDR3 with reference TRBV7-2 and TRBJ2-7 gives the whole variable domain GAGVSQSPSNKVTEKGKDVELRCDPISGHTALYWYRQSLGQGLEFLIYFQGNSAPDKSGLPSDRFSAERTGGSVSTLTIQRTQQEDSAVYLCASSLRLAGGYEQYFGPGTRLTVT.

V is TRBV5-4 and J is TRBJ1-2; TRBD1 agrees at 7 bases. CDR3 size: 16 residues. Per germline, CDR1 SGHNT and CDR2 YYREEE (reference sequence). V lost 1 base and J lost 4; bases outside the gene matches: 10. DNA for the CDR3: TGTGCCAGCAGCTTGAAAACAGGGGCGACCGGCTATGGCTACACCTTC. Encoded protein: CASSLKTGATGYGYTF.

V gene TRBV27 combines with J gene TRBJ2-3, with D possibly being TRBD1 (5 bases). Germline assignment: CDR1 MNHEY and CDR2 SMNVEV (reference sequence). The germline V and J ends were trimmed by 6 bases and 2 bases, with 15 bases remaining between them. This CDR3 contains 15 residues. The CDR3 DNA reads TGTGCCAGCAGCCAGGGATTAACCTACACAGATACGCAGTATTTT. This encodes CASSQGLTYTDTQYF.

This rearrangement joins TRBV7-9 to TRBJ1-4; maybe TRBD1 (6 bases). The CDR3 has 14 residues. The germline gives CDR1 SEHNR, CDR2 FQNEAQ (reference sequence). V was clipped by 5 bases and J by 5 bases, with 12 bases between them. CDR3 amino acids: CASSRDILNEKLFF. The CDR3 nucleotides read TGTGCCAGCAGCAGGGACATACTAAATGAAAAACTGTTTTTT. The variable domain in full, completed from reference TRBV7-9 and TRBJ1-4, reads DTGVSQNPRHKITKRGQNVTFRCDPISEHNRLYWYRQTLGQGPEFLTYFQNEAQLEKSRLLSDRFSAERPKGSFSTLEIQRTEQGDSAMYLCASSRDILNEKLFFGSGTQLSVL.

This clone occurred once. The genes are TRBV27 and TRBJ2-5; D not resolved. CDR3 size: 13 residues. Trimming took off 5 bases at V and 0 bases at J, with 7 bases between the two ends. Germline V gene lookup returns CDR1 MNHEY and CDR2 SMNVEV (reference sequence). CDR3 region: CASSLRYQETQYF. The CDR3 DNA is TGTGCCAGCAGTCTTAGGTACCAAGAGACCCAGTACTTC.